One sample yielded the 25 T cell receptor beta chains listed below, sequenced in a study of shared clonotypes between healthy human individuals. This table comes from immunoSEQ multiplex PCR, and its TCRdb copy is limited to in-frame clones, with some not included. The table includes about half a million clones, around 73% detected once. The specimen sequenced was PBMCs. Receptors originate from a woman aged 40-49 years in good health. Some clones in this sample may be carry-over from other donors' samples.

This clone has a handful of counts. This chain connects TRBV5-4 to TRBJ2-5; D gene ambiguous. From germline, CDR1 is SGHNT and CDR2 YYREEE (reference sequence). There are 14 residues in the CDR3. The V gene lost 4 bases and the J gene lost 5 bases, with 15 bases spanning the gap. The CDR3: CASSPRGVTETQYF. The CDR3 DNA reads as TGTGCCAGCAGCCCGCGTGGTGTAACCGAGACCCAGTACTTC.

V gene TRBV7-2 combines with J gene TRBJ2-3; 9 nucleotides match TRBD2. Trimming took 5 bases from V and 1 from J; bases not matched to a gene: 7. This CDR3 contains 16 residues. Per germline, CDR1 SGHTA and CDR2 FQGNSA. The CDR3 here is CASSTYSGRGTDTQYF. The CDR3 nucleotides read TGTGCCAGCAGCACATATAGCGGGAGAGGCACAGATACGCAGTATTTT.

The V and J genes are TRBV6-6 and TRBJ2-7; 9 bases are shared with TRBD1. Germline V lookup: CDR1 MNHNY, CDR2 SVGAGI (reference sequence). The CDR3 length is 16 residues. The V and J ends lost 3 bases and 0 bases, in that order; junction bases with no gene match: 6. CDR3 bases: TGTGCCAGCAGTTATACCGGGACAGGGAGCTCCTACGAGCAGTACTTC. This translates into CASSYTGTGSSYEQYF.

J is TRBJ2-1 and V is TRBV18, with 8 nucleotides matching TRBD2. V gave up 2 bases and J gave up 12 bases; unmatched junction bases: 3. This CDR3 has 12 residues. Germline lookup yields CDR1 KGHSH and CDR2 LQKENI. The CDR3: CASSPSGGVQFF. CDR3 sequence (DNA): TGTGCCAGCTCACCAAGCGGGGGCGTGCAGTTCTTC.

This clone was seen only once. The chain recombines TRBV30 with TRBJ2-4, with D perhaps matching TRBD1 or TRBD2 (6 bases each). Trimming removed 0 bases from V and 6 bases from J, with 9 bases in between. Germline CDR1 GTSNPN, CDR2 SVGIG (reference sequence). The CDR3 covers 13 residues. In DNA, the CDR3 is TGTGCCTGGAGTGTTACGGGGGCAAACATTCAGTACTTC. Translating it yields CAWSVTGANIQYF.

A word on this clone: This clone may be a read error of a much larger clone one base away. J is TRBJ2-5 and V is TRBV25-1; 8 nucleotides match TRBD1. The DNA end favors TRBJ2-7, so the J call may be wrong. The CDR3 covers 16 residues. Germline V gives CDR1 MGHDK, CDR2 SYGVNS. The CDR3 loop is CASSKPGGVNSYEQYF. CDR3 sequence (DNA): TGTGCCAGCAGTAAACCAGGGGGCGTAAACTCCTACGAGCAGTACTTC.

On this clone: This CDR3 is also generated by other DNA sequences in the sample. This rearrangement joins TRBV5-6 to TRBJ2-1, with D unclear. V lost 0 bases and J lost 3, with 4 bases in between. The CDR3 consists of 13 residues. Germline CDR1 and CDR2: SGHDT and YYEEEE. The CDR3 DNA reads as TGTGCCAGCAGCTTGGCTAGCTACAATGAGCAGTTCTTC. Translating it yields CASSLASYNEQFF.

This rearrangement joins TRBV23-1 to TRBJ1-1; D remains ambiguous. TRBV23-1 is an ORF, and what it does is uncertain. The length of the CDR3 is 13 residues. Trimming cost V 3 bases and J 1 base, with 6 bases left between them. CDR3 nucleotide sequence: TGCGCCAGCAGTCACCCTCCGAACACTGAAGCTTTCTTT. Translated: CASSHPPNTEAFF.

This chain links TRBV9 with TRBJ2-7, with 7 bases matching TRBD1. The CDR3 covers 15 residues. Trimming removed 3 bases from V and 0 bases from J; junction bases left unmatched: 6. Germline lookup yields CDR1 SGDLS and CDR2 YYNGEE. Here the CDR3 reads CASSERTGSSYEQYF. CDR3 sequence (DNA): TGTGCCAGCAGCGAGAGGACAGGCAGCTCCTACGAGCAGTACTTC.

V and J are TRBV7-6 and TRBJ2-3; 13 bases align to TRBD2. The J segment lost 0 bases and the V segment lost 5 bases, leaving 11 bases of the junction unmatched. The CDR3 covers 19 residues. Germline CDR1 and CDR2: SGHVS and FNYEAQ. The DNA of the CDR3 is TGTGCCAGCAGCCAACTAGCGGGAGGGCCCGCGGGTAGCACAGATACGCAGTATTTT. As protein: CASSQLAGGPAGSTDTQYF. Full variable domain (missing parts from reference TRBV7-6 and TRBJ2-3): GAGVSQSPRYKVTKRGQDVALRCDPISGHVSLYWYRQALGQGPEFLTYFNYEAQQDKSGLPNDRFSAERPEGSISTLTIQRTEQRDSAMYRCASSQLAGGPAGSTDTQYFGPGTRLTVL.

Worth noting for this clone: It is likely a read error: a sequence one base away is far more abundant. Written as DNA, the CDR3 is TGTGCCAGCAGTTTCCTCCGCTACTCACACTACGAGCAGTACTTC. Protein product: CASSFLRYSHYEQYF. The chain employs TRBV7-8 and TRBJ2-7; no reliable D call. Between the trimmed V and J ends, which lost 6 bases and 3 bases, there was a span of 18 bases. There are 15 residues in the CDR3. Germline V gives CDR1 SGHVS, CDR2 FQNEAQ. The full variable domain, its missing parts supplied by reference TRBV7-8 and TRBJ2-7, is GAGVSQSPRYKVAKRGQDVALRCDPISGHVSLFWYQQALGQGPEFLTYFQNEAQLDKSGLPSDRFFAERPEGSVSTLKIQRTQQEDSAVYLCASSFLRYSHYEQYFGPGTRLTVT.

V is TRBV5-1 and J is TRBJ2-7, with 7 nucleotides matching TRBD1. The CDR3 length is 15 residues. In germline, CDR1 is SGHRS, CDR2 YFSETQ. V was clipped by 1 base and J by 5 bases; unmatched bases: 9. The CDR3 DNA reads as TGCGCCAGCAGCTTGTCTGGGACAGTTAGCAACGAGCAGTACTTC. It codes for CASSLSGTVSNEQYF. The whole variable domain, filled in from reference TRBV5-1 and TRBJ2-7, reads KAGVTQTPRYLIKTRGQQVTLSCSPISGHRSVSWYQQTPGQGLQFLFEYFSETQRNKGNFPGRFSGRQFSNSRSEMNVSTLELGDSALYLCASSLSGTVSNEQYFGPGTRLTVT.

V gene TRBV28 combines with J gene TRBJ2-7; tentative D call: TRBD1 (5 bases). Between the trimmed V and J ends, which lost 10 bases and 6 bases, there was a span of 16 bases. The length of the CDR3 is 12 residues. Germline lookup yields CDR1 MDHEN and CDR2 SYDVKM. CDR3: CATRRGSGEQYF. CDR3 coding DNA: TGTGCCACACGAAGGGGTTCGGGCGAGCAGTACTTC.

The chain has TRBV5-1 and TRBJ2-3; the D is unclear. V lost 0 bases, J lost 0 bases, and 5 bases lay in between. In germline, CDR1 is SGHRS, CDR2 YFSETQ. There are 14 residues in the CDR3. DNA of the CDR3: TGCGCCAGCAGCTTGGGCGCTAGCACAGATACGCAGTATTTT. Translating it yields CASSLGASTDTQYF. The full variable domain, its missing parts supplied by reference TRBV5-1 and TRBJ2-3, is KAGVTQTPRYLIKTRGQQVTLSCSPISGHRSVSWYQQTPGQGLQFLFEYFSETQRNKGNFPGRFSGRQFSNSRSEMNVSTLELGDSALYLCASSLGASTDTQYFGPGTRLTVL.

This clone showed up just a few times. The chain joins TRBV18 to TRBJ1-1; perhaps TRBD1 as D (6 bases). V was clipped by 5 bases and J by 9 bases, with 16 bases between them. CDR3 length: 13 amino acids. Per germline, CDR1 KGHSH and CDR2 LQKENI. This chain's CDR3 is CASSGGTMGQAFF. The CDR3 DNA sequence: TGTGCCAGCTCAGGGGGGACAATGGGGCAAGCTTTCTTT.

This clone has just a few counts. The rearrangement joins TRBV28 to TRBJ2-7; D remains unclear. Trimming stripped 5 bases from V and 1 base from J, with 15 bases between. Germline loops: CDR1 MDHEN, CDR2 SYDVKM. The CDR3 is 15 residues long. The CDR3 spells CASSPERTASYEQYF. The DNA for the CDR3 is TGTGCCAGCAGTCCAGAACGGACGGCATCCTACGAGCAGTACTTC.

The chain has TRBV7-9 and TRBJ2-7; 13 bases fit TRBD2. The germline V gene encodes CDR1 SEHNR and CDR2 FQNEAQ (reference sequence). CDR3 length equals 17 residues. V was clipped by 0 bases and J by 2 bases; unmatched bases: 4. CDR3 region: CASSLAGTSGTPYEQYF. In nucleotides, the CDR3 is TGTGCCAGCAGCTTAGCCGGGACTAGCGGGACCCCCTACGAGCAGTACTTC.

Comment on this clone: Given a much more abundant clone one base away, this may be a read error. The rearrangement uses TRBV7-9 and TRBJ2-7, with D possibly matching TRBD2 (5 bases). V lost 6 bases and J 6 bases, leaving 15 bases between the germline ends. This CDR3 region has 13 residues. CDR1 is SEHNR, CDR2 FQNEAQ, per germline (reference sequence). The CDR3 nucleotides read TGTGCCAGCAGGCCCTGGGCGGAGGTCGAGCAGTACTTC. This codes for CASRPWAEVEQYF.

Remarks on this clone: Different DNA sequences within this sample yield the same CDR3. The rearrangement joins TRBV7-9 to TRBJ2-5, with D uncertain. This CDR3 region has 12 residues. V lost 2 bases and J 5 bases, leaving 6 bases between the germline ends. The germline gives CDR1 SEHNR, CDR2 FQNEAQ (reference sequence). CDR3 loop: CASSLLGETQYF. The CDR3 DNA reads as TGTGCCAGCAGCTTACTGGGGGAGACCCAGTACTTC.

The chain uses TRBV18 and TRBJ2-3, with 7 nucleotides matching TRBD2. The V and J ends lost 5 bases and 0 bases, in that order; junction bases with no gene match: 2. CDR1 KGHSH and CDR2 LQKENI come from the germline V gene. The CDR3 consists of 14 residues. Written as DNA, the CDR3 is TGTGCCAGCTCAGGGACTATGAGCACAGATACGCAGTATTTT. Translating it yields CASSGTMSTDTQYF.

This sequence joins TRBV29-1 and TRBJ2-3; the D gene is possibly TRBD2 (6 bases). CDR1 is SQVTM and CDR2 is ANQGSEA in the germline V gene. This CDR3 spans 16 amino acids. Trimming took 6 bases from V and 2 from J, leaving 21 bases between them. The CDR3 DNA sequence: TGCAGCGTCATATCACTTAGCGGAGTTTCCACAGATACGCAGTATTTT. Translating it yields CSVISLSGVSTDTQYF.

The genes are TRBV18 and TRBJ2-7; 12 nucleotides align to TRBD1. V lost 2 bases to trimming and J lost 3 bases; unmatched junction nucleotides: 2. CDR3 length: 15 amino acids. CDR1 and CDR2 from the germline V gene are KGHSH and LQKENI. CDR3 nucleotide sequence: TGTGCCAGCTCACCAGGGACAGGGGGCCACTACGAGCAGTACTTC. It yields the protein CASSPGTGGHYEQYF.

In this sample, this clone turned up many times. The chain has TRBV7-9 and TRBJ1-1; no clear D. The CDR3 consists of 14 residues. V was pared by 2 bases and J by 0 bases, with 7 bases between. Per the germline V gene, CDR1 is SEHNR and CDR2 is FQNEAQ (reference sequence). The CDR3 DNA sequence: TGTGCCAGCAGCTTACAGACCGTGAACACTGAAGCTTTCTTT. Translation gives CASSLQTVNTEAFF.

V gene TRBV2 combines with J gene TRBJ1-2; 10 nucleotides align to TRBD1. The length of the CDR3 is 14 residues. Per the germline V gene, CDR1 is SNHLY and CDR2 is FYNNEI. With 6 bases clipped from V and 8 bases from J, the junction kept 9 bases outside the gene matches. The CDR3 region is CASSLTGGEGGYTF. The DNA for the CDR3 is TGTGCCAGCAGCTTGACAGGGGGCGAAGGAGGCTACACCTTC.

This chain connects TRBV4-2 to TRBJ2-7; D is undetermined. V was pared by 2 bases and J by 6 bases, with 17 bases between. The CDR3 totals 15 residues. Per germline, CDR1 LGHNA and CDR2 YNFKEQ. The chain's CDR3 is CASSQSEADASEQYF. The CDR3 DNA reads TGTGCCAGCAGCCAATCTGAGGCGGACGCCTCCGAGCAGTACTTC.